This T cell receptor beta chain was observed in a study of blood T cells in healthy people across ages. Per the germline V gene, CDR1 is MNHNS and CDR2 is SASEGT. The CDR3 covers 14 residues. A sample-barcoded 5' primer and a J-beta primer mix were used in a second PCR of roughly 7 to 11 cycles. TCRdb used MiXCR to reprocess the 5' RACE reads, holding one entry per CDR3 protein. The sample holds about 640,000 distinct CDR3 sequences, roughly 53% seen once. The rearrangement uses TRBV6-1 and TRBJ2-4, with 11 positions matching TRBD2. The J call may be wrong; the DNA end is better matched by TRBJ2-5. This receptor was identified in a man in his 60s in good health. Sequenced input: blood. The CDR3: CASKRPSGGETQYF. The CDR3, as DNA: TGTGCCAGCAAGCGTCCTAGCGGGGGGGAGACCCAGTACTTC.